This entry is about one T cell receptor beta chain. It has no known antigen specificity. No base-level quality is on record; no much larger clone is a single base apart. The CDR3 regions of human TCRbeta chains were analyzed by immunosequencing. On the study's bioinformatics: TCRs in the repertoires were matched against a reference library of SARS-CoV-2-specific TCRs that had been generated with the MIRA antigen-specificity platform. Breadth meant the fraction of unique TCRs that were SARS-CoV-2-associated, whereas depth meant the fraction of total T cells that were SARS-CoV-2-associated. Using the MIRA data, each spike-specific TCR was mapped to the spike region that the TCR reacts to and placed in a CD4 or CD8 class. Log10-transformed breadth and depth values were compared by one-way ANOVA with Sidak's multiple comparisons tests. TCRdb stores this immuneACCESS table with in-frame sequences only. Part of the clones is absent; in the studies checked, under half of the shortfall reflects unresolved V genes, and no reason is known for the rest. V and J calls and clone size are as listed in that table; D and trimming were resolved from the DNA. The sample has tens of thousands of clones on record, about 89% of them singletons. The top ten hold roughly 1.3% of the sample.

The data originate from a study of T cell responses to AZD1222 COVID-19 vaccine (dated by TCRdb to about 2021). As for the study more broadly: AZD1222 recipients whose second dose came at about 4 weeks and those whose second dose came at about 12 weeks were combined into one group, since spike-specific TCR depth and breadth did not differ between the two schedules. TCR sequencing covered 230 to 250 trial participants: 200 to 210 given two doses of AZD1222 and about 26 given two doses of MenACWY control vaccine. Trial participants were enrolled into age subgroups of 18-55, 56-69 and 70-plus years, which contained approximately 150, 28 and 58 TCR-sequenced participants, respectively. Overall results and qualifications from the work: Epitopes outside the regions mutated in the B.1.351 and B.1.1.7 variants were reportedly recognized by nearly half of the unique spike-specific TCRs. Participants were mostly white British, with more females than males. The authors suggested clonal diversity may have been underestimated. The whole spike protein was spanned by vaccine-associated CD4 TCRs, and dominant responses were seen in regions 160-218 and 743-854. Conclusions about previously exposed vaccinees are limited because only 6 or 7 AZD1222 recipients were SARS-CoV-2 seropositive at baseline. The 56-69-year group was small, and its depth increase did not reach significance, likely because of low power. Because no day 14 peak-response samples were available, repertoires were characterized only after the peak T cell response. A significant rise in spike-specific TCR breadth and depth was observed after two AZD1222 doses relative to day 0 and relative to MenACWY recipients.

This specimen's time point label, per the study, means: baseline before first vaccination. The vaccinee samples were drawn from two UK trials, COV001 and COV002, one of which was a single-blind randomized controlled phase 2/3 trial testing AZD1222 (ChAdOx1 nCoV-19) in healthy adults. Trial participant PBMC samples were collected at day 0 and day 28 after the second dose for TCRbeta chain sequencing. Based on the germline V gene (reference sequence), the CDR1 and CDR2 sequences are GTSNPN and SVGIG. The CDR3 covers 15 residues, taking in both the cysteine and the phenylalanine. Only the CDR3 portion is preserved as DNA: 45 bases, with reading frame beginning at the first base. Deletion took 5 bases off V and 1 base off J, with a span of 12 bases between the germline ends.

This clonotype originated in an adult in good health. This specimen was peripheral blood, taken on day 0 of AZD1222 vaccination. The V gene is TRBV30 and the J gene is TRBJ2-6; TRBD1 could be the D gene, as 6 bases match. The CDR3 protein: CAWGGLGSGANVLTF. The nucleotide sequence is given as TGTGCCTGGGGGGGCCTGGGGTCTGGGGCCAACGTCCTGACTTTC.